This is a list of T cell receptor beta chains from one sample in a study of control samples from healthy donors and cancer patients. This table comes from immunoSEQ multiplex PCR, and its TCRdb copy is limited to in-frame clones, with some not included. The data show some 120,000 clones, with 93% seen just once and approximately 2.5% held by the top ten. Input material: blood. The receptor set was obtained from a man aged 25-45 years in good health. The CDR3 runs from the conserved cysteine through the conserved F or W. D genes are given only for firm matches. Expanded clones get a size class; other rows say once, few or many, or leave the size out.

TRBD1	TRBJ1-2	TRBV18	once	CASSPTASTGGNGYTF	TGTGCCAGCTCACCCACAGCCTCCACAGGGGGCAATGGCTACACCTTC
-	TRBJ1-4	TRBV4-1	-	CASSLKGGRTDEKLFF	TGCGCCAGCAGCCTGAAGGGGGGCAGGACGGATGAAAAACTGTTTTTT
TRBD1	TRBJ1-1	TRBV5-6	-	CASLTRGSGGAFF	TGTGCCAGCCTAACGCGGGGGTCAGGGGGAGCTTTCTTT
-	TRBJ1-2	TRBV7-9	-	CASRETGGNYGYTF	TGTGCCAGCAGGGAAACGGGGGGTAACTATGGCTACACCTTC
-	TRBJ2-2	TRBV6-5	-	CASSYLGARTGELFF	TGTGCCAGCAGTTACTTGGGGGCCCGGACCGGGGAGCTGTTTTTT
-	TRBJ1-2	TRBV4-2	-	CASSQVEGDYGYTF	TGTGCCAGCAGCCAAGTCGAGGGTGACTATGGCTACACCTTC
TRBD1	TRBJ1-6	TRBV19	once	CATGQAYNSPLHF	TGTGCCACCGGACAGGCCTATAATTCACCCCTCCACTTT
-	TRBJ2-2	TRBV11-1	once	CASSLAGGRTGELFF	TGTGCCAGCAGCTTAGCGGGGGGGCGCACCGGGGAGCTGTTTTTT
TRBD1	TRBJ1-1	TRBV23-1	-	CASSHHTGTVNTEAFF	TGCGCCAGCAGTCATCATACCGGGACAGTGAACACTGAAGCTTTCTTT
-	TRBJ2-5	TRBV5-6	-	CASSFSETQYF	TGTGCCAGCAGCTTTTCGGAGACCCAGTACTTC
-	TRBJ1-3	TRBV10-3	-	CAIRTTANGNIIYF	TGTGCCATCAGAACGACAGCTAATGGAAACATCATATATTTT
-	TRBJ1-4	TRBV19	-	CASSTRGWEKLFF	TGTGCCAGTAGTACCAGGGGTTGGGAAAAACTGTTTTTT
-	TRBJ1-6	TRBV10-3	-	CAIRGTPGQDSPLHF	TGTGCCATCAGGGGGACACCGGGACAAGATTCACCCCTCCACTTT
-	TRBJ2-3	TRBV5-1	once	CASSLRGLYTDTQYF	TGCGCCAGCAGCCTGCGGGGATTGTACACAGATACGCAGTATTTT
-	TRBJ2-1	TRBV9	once	CASSVSPSSYNEQFF	TGTGCCAGCAGCGTATCCCCTAGCTCCTACAATGAGCAGTTCTTC
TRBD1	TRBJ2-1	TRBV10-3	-	CATAFGTGLYNEQFF	TGTGCCACTGCATTCGGGACAGGGCTGTACAATGAGCAGTTCTTC
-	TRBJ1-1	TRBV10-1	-	CASSESLTGRTEAFF	TGCGCCAGCAGTGAGTCCCTTACGGGCCGGACTGAAGCTTTCTTT
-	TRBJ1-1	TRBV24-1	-	CATSDFSAQGRYTEAFF	TGTGCCACCAGTGATTTCTCGGCGCAGGGGAGGTACACTGAAGCTTTCTTT
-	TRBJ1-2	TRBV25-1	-	CASSELGDGLYGYTF	TGTGCCAGCAGTGAATTAGGGGACGGACTCTATGGCTACACCTTC
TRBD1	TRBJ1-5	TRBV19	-	CASSTTGASQPQHF	TGTGCCAGTAGTACTACAGGGGCAAGTCAGCCCCAGCATTTT
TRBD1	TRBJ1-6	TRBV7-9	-	CASSSSDPRGLNSPLHF	TGTGCCAGCAGCTCCAGTGACCCCAGGGGGCTGAATTCACCCCTCCACTTT
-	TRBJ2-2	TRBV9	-	CASSDLPFSVLRTGELFF	TGTGCCAGCAGCGATCTACCATTCTCGGTGCTGCGCACCGGGGAGCTGTTTTTT
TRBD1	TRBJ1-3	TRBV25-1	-	CASSDRGLGNTIYF	TGTGCCAGCAGTGACAGGGGGCTAGGAAACACCATATATTTT
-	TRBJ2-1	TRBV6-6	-	CASSRYGYNEQFF	TGTGCCAGCAGTCGGTACGGGTACAATGAGCAGTTCTTC
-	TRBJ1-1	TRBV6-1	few	CASSEARDRWTEAFF	TGTGCCAGCAGTGAAGCGCGGGACCGTTGGACTGAAGCTTTCTTT
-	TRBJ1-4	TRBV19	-	CASSDTPRDEKLFF	TGTGCCAGTAGTGACACCCCTCGTGATGAAAAACTGTTTTTT
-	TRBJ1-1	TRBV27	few	CASSPLGKNTEAFF	TGTGCCAGCAGTCCCCTAGGGAAGAACACTGAAGCTTTCTTT
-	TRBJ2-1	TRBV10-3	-	CAISEARGDHNEQFF	TGTGCCATCAGTGAGGCCAGGGGGGACCACAATGAGCAGTTCTTC
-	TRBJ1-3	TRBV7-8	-	CASGSQGGGLAGNTIYF	TGTGCCAGCGGCTCCCAAGGAGGGGGTCTGGCTGGAAACACCATATATTTT
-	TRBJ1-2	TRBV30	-	CAWSVGRGSYGYTF	TGTGCCTGGAGTGTCGGCAGGGGTAGCTATGGCTACACCTTC
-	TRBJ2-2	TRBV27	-	CASSLDTLGANTGELFF	TGTGCCAGCAGTTTAGACACTTTAGGTGCGAACACCGGGGAGCTGTTTTTT
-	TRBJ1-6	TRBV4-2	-	CASSQEWGLGWTNNSPLHF	TGTGCCAGCAGCCAAGAATGGGGCTTGGGCTGGACAAATAATTCACCCCTCCACTTT
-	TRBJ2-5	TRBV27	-	CASKPFEEFQETQYF	TGTGCCAGCAAGCCGTTTGAGGAATTTCAAGAGACCCAGTACTTC
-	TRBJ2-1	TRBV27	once	CASSLSRRPGDEQFF	TGTGCCAGCAGTTTATCGAGACGCCCCGGGGATGAGCAGTTCTTC
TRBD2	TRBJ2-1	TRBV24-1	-	CAISGTSGANEQFF	TGTGCCATATCCGGGACTAGCGGGGCTAATGAGCAGTTCTTC
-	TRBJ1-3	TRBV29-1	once	CSVAVGASGNTIYF	TGCAGCGTAGCCGTTGGGGCCTCTGGAAACACCATATATTTT
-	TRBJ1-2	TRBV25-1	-	CASSEVANYGYTF	TGTGCCAGCAGTGAGGTGGCAAACTATGGCTACACCTTC
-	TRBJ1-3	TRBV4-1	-	CASSQVTGPGVGNTIYF	TGCGCCAGCAGCCAAGTCACGGGACCGGGAGTCGGAAACACCATATATTTT
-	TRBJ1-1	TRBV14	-	CASSQVGGRGLSINEAFF	TGTGCCAGCAGCCAAGTTGGGGGGCGTGGGCTGTCTATTAATGAAGCTTTCTTT
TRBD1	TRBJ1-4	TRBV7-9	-	CASSTLSQGVSNEKLFF	TGTGCCAGCAGCACATTAAGTCAGGGGGTGTCTAATGAAAAACTGTTTTTT
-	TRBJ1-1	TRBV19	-	CASSIVGQEEAFF	TGTGCCAGTAGTATAGTGGGGCAGGAGGAAGCTTTCTTT
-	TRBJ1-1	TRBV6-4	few	CASSAGRGNTEAFF	TGTGCCAGCAGTGCGGGGCGAGGGAACACTGAAGCTTTCTTT
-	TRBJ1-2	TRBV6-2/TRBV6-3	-	CASSYPVDSGFYGYTF	TGTGCCAGCAGTTACCCTGTGGACAGTGGGTTCTATGGCTACACCTTC
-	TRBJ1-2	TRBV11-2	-	CASSFGTGGYGYTF	TGTGCCAGCAGCTTCGGGACCGGGGGCTATGGCTACACCTTC
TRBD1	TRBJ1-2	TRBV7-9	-	CASSHRQTLRQGNYGYTF	TGTGCCAGCAGCCACAGACAAACCTTGCGACAGGGAAACTATGGCTACACCTTC
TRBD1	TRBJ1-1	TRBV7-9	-	CASSVGQYTEAFF	TGTGCCAGCAGCGTGGGACAGTACACTGAAGCTTTCTTT
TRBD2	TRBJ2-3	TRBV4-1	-	CASSLAGGQPDTQYF	TGCGCCAGCAGCCTTGCGGGGGGGCAGCCAGATACGCAGTATTTT
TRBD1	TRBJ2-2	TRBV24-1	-	CATSVQGDTGELFF	TGTGCCACCAGTGTCCAGGGGGACACCGGGGAGCTGTTTTTT
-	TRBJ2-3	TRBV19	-	CASSIDRDTQYF	TGTGCCAGTAGTATAGACCGAGATACGCAGTATTTT
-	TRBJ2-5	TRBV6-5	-	CASSYRGGGVTQYF	TGTGCCAGCAGTTATAGGGGAGGGGGGGTCACCCAGTACTTC